The sequence of this T cell receptor (beta chain) was determined in a study of cytomegalovirus exposure and HLA in healthy donors. Turning to this clone: Its specificity is not known. This same CDR3 is encoded by further DNA sequences in the sample.

Germline V gives CDR1 SNHLY, CDR2 FYNNEI. This CDR3 has 12 amino acids. V shed 5 bases and J shed 5 bases, with 6 bases lying between them. Findings of the study overall: When analyzed later, a missense DCLRE1C variant was found to be linked to TCR beta V- and J-gene trimming. Fewer N-insertions than the roughly 630-donor mean were reportedly shown by an Asian-associated ancestry cluster in a later analysis. In a later analysis, at a false discovery rate of 0.05, 15,000 to 20,000 TCR beta sequences matched HLA alleles.

Amplification used 60 Vbeta primers and 13 Jbeta primers. Assay: immunoSEQ multiplex PCR; the TCRdb copy retains only in-frame clones and omits some. The table includes 150,000 to 170,000 clones, about 68% detected once. This sequence originates from a man between 25 and 39 years old in good health and CMV-seronegative. Material for sequencing was PBMCs. J is TRBJ2-2 and V is TRBV2; perhaps TRBD2 as D (5 bases). Written as DNA, the CDR3 is TGTGCCAGCAGTACGGGGACCGGGGAGCTGTTTTTT. Protein: CASSTGTGELFF.